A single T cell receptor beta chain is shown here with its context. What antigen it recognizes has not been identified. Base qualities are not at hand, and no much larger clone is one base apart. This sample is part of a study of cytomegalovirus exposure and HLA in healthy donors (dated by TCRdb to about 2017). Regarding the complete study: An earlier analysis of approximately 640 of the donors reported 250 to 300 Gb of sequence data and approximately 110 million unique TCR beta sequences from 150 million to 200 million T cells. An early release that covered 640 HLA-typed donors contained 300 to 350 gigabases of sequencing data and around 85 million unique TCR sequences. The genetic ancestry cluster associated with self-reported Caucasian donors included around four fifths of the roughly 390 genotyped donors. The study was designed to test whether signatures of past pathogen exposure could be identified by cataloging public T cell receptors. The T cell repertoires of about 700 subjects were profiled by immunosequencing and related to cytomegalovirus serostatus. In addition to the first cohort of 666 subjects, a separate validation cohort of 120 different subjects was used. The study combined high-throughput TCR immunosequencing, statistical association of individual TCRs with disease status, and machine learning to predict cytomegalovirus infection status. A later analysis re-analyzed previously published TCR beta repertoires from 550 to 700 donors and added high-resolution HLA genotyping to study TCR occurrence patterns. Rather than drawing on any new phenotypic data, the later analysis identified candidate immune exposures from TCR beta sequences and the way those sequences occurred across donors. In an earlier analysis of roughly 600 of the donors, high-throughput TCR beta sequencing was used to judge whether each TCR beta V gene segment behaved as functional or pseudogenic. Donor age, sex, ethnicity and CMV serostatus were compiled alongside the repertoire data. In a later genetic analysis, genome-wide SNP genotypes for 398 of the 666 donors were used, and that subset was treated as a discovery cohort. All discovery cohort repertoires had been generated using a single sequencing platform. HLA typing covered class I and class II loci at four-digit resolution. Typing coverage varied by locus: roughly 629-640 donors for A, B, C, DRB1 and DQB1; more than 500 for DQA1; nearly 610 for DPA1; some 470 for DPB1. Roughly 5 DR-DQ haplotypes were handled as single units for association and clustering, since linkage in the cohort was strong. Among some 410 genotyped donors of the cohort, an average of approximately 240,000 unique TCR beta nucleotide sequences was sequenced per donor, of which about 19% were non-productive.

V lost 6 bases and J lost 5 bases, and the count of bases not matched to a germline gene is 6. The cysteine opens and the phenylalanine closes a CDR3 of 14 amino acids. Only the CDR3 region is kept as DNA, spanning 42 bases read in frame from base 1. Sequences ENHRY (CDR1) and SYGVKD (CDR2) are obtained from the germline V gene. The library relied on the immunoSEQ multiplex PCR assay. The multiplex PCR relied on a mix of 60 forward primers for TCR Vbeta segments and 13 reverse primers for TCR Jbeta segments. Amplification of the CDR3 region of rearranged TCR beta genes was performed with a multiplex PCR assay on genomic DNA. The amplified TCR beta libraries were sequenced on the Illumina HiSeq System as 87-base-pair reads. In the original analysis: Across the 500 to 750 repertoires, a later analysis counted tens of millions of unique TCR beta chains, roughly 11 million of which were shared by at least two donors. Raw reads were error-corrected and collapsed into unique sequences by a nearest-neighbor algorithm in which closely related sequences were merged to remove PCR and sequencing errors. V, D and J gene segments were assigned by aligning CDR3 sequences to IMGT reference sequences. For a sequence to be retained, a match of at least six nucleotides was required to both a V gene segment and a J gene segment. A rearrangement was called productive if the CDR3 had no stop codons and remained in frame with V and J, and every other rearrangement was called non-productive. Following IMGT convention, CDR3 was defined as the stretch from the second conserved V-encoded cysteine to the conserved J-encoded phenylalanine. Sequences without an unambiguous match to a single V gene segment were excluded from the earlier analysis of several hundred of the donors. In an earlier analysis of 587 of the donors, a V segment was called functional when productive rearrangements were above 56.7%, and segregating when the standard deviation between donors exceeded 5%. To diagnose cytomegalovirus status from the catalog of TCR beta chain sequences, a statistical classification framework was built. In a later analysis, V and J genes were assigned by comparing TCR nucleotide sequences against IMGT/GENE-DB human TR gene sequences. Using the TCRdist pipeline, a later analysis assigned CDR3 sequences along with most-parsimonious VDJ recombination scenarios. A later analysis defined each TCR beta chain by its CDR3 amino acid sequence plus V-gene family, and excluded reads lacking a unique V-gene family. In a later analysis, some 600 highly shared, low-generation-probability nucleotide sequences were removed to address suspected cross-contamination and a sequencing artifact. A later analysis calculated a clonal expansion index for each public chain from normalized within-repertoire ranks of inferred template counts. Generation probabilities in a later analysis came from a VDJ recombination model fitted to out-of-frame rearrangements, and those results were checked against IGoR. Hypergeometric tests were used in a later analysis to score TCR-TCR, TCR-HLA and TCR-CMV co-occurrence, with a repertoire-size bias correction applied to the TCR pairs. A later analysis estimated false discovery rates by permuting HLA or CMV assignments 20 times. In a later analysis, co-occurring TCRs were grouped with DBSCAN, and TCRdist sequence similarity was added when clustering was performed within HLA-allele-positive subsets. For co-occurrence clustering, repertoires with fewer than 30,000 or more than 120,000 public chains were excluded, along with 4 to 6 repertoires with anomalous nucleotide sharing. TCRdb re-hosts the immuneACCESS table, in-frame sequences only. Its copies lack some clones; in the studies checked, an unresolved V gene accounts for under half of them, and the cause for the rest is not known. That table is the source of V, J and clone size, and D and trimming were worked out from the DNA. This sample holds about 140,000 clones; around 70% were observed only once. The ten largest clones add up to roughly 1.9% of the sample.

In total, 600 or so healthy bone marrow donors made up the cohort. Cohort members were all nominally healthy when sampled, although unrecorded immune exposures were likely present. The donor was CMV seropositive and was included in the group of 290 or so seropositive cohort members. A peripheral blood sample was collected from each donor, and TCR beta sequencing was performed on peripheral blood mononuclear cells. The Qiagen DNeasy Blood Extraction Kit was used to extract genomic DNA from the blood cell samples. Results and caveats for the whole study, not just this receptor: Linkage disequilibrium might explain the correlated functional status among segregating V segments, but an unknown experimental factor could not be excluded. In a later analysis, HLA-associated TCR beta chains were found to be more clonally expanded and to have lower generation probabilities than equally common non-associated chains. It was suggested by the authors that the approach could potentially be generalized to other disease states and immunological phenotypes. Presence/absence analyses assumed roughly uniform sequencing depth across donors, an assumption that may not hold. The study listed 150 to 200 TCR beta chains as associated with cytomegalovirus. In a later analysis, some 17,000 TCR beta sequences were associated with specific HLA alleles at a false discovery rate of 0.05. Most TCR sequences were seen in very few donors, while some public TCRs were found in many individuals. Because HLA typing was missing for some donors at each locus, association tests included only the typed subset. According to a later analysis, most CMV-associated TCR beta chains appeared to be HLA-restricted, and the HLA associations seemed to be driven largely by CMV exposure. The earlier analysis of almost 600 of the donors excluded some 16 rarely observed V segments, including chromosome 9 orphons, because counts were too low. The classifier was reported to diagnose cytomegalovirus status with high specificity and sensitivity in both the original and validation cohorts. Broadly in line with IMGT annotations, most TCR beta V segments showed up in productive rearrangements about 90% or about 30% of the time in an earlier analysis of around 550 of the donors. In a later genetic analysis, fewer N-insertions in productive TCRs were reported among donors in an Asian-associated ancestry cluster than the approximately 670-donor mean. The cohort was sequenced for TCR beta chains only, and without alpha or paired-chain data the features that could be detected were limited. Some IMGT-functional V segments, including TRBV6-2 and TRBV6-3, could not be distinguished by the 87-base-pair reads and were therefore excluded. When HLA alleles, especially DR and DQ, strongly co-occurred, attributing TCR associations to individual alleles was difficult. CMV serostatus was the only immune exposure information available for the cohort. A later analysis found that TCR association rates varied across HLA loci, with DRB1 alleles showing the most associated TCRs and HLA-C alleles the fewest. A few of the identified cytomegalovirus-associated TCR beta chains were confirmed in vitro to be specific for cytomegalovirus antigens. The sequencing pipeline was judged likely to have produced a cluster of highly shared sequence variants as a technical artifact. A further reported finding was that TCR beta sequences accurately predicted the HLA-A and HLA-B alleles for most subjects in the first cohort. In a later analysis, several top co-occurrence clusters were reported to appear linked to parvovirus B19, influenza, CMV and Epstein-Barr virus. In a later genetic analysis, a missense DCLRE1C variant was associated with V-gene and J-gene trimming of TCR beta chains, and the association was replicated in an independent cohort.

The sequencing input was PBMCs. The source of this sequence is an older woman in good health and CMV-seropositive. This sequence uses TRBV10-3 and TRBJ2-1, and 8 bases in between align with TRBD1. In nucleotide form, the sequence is TGTGCCATCAGAGGACAGGGATCGCACAATGAGCAGTTCTTC. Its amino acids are CAIRGQGSHNEQFF.